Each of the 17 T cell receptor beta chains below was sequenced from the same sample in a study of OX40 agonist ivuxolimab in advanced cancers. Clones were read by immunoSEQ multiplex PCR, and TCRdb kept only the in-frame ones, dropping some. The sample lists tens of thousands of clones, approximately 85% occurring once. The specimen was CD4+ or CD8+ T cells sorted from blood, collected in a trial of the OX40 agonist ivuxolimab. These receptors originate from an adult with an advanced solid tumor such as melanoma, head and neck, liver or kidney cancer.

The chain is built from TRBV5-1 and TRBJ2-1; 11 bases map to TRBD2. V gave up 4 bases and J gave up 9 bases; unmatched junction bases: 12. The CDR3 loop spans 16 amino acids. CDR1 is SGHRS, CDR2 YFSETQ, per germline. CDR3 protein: CASSRDPGLAAREQFF. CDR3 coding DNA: TGCGCCAGCAGCAGAGATCCGGGACTAGCGGCTCGTGAGCAGTTCTTC.

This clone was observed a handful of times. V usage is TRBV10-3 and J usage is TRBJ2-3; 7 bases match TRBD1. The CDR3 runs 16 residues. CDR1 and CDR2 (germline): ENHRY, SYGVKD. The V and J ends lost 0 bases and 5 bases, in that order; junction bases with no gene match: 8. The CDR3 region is CAISESLGQGVDTQYF. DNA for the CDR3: TGTGCCATCAGTGAGTCGTTAGGCCAGGGGGTAGATACGCAGTATTTT.

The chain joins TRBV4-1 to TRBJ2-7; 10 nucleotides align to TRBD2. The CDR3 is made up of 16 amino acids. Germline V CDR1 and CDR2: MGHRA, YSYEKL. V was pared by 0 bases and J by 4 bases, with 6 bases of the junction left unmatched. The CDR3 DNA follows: TGCGCCAGCAGCCAAGAGCCTGCTAGCGGGAGTTACGAGCAGTACTTC. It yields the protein CASSQEPASGSYEQYF.

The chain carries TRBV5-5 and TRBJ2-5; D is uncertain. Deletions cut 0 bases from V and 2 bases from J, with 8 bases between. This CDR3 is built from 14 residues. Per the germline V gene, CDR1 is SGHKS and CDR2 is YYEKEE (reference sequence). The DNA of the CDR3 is TGTGCCAGCAGCTTGGCGACTGTGCAAGAGACCCAGTACTTC. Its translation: CASSLATVQETQYF.

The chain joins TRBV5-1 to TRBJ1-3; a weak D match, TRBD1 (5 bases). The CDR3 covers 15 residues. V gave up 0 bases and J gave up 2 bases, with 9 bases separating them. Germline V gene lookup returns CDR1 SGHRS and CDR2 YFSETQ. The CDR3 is CASSLVGDPGNTIYF. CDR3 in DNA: TGCGCCAGCAGCTTGGTTGGGGACCCTGGAAACACCATATATTTT.

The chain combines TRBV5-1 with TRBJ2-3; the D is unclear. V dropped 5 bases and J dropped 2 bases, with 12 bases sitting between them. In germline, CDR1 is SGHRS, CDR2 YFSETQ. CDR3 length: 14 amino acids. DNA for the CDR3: TGCGCCAGCAGTCGAGATAGACTCACAGATACGCAGTATTTT. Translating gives CASSRDRLTDTQYF.

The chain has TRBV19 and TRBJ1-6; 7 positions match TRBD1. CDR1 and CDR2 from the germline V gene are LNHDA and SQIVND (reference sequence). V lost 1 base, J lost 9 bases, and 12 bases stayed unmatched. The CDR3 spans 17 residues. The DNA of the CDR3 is TGTGCCAGTAGTATAGCCCCCTTGACAGGGCTGGGTTCACCCCTCCACTTT. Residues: CASSIAPLTGLGSPLHF.

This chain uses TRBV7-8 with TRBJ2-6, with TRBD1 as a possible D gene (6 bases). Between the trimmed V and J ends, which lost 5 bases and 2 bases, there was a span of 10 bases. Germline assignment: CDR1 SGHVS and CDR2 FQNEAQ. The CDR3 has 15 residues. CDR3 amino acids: CASSLGAAGANVLTF. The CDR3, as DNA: TGTGCCAGCAGCCTGGGGGCAGCTGGGGCCAACGTCCTGACTTTC.

CDR3 residues: CASTRDGGDEKLFF. The CDR3 nucleotides are TGCGCCAGCACCCGGGACGGGGGGGATGAAAAACTGTTTTTT. The chain carries TRBV5-1 and TRBJ1-4; TRBD1 is a possible D gene (5 bases). The CDR3 totals 14 residues. V lost 6 bases and J lost 6, with 15 bases in between. In germline, CDR1 is SGHRS, CDR2 YFSETQ.

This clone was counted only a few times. The CDR3 loop is CASSTHRGSGNTIYF. CDR3 nucleotides: TGTGCCAGCTCGACGCACCGAGGCTCTGGAAACACCATATATTTT. The rearrangement uses TRBV13 and TRBJ1-3, with D unresolved. Germline-derived CDR1 and CDR2 are PRHDT and FYEKMQ (reference sequence). Trimming cost V 8 bases and J 0 bases, with 14 bases left between them. The CDR3 sequence is 15 residues long.

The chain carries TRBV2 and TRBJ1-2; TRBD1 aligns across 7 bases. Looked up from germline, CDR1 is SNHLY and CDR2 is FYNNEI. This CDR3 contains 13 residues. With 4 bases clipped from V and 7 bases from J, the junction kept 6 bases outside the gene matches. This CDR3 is CASSATGESGYTF. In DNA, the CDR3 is TGTGCCAGCAGTGCCACAGGGGAGAGTGGCTACACCTTC.

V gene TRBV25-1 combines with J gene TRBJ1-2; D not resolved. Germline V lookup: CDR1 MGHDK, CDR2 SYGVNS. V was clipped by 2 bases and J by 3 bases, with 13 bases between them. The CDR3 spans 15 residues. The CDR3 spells CASSESRGFDYGYTF. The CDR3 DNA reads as TGTGCCAGCAGTGAAAGCCGCGGGTTTGACTATGGCTACACCTTC.

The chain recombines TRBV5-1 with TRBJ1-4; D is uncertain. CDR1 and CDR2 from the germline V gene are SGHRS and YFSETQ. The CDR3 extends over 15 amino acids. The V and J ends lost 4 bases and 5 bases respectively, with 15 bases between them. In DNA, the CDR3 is TGCGCCAGCAGCCGGGAGGGAAATAGGAATGAAAAACTGTTTTTT. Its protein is CASSREGNRNEKLFF.

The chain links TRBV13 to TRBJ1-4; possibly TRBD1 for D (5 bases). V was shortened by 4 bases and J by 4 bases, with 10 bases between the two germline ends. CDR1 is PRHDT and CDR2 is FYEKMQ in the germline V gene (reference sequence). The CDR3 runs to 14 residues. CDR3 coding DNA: TGTGCCAGCAGCTCGGGGCGGTTTAATGAAAAACTGTTTTTT. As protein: CASSSGRFNEKLFF. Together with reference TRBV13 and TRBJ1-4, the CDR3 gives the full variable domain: AAGVIQSPRHLIKEKRETATLKCYPIPRHDTVYWYQQGPGQDPQFLISFYEKMQSDKGSIPDRFSAQQFSDYHSELNMSSLELGDSALYFCASSSGRFNEKLFFGSGTQLSVL.

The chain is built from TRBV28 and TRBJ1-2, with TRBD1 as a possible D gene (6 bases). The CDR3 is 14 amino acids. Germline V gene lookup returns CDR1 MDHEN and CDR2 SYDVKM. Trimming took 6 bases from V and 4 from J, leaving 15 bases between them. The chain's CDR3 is CASSLGAVAYGYTF. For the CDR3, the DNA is TGTGCCAGCAGCCTGGGGGCCGTCGCCTATGGCTACACCTTC.

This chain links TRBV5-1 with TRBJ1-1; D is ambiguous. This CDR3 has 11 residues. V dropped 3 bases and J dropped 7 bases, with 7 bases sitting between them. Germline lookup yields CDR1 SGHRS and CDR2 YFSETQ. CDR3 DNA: TGCGCCAGCAGCTCGGAGGTTGAAGCTTTCTTT. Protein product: CASSSEVEAFF.

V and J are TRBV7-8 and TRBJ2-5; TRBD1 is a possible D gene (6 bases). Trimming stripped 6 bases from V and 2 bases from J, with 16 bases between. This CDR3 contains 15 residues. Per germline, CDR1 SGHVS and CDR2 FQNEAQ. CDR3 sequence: CASRDRQDLQETQYF. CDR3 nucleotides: TGTGCCAGCAGGGACCGACAGGACCTTCAAGAGACCCAGTACTTC.